Below are 29 T cell receptor beta chains sequenced from a single sample in a study of OX40 agonist ivuxolimab in advanced cancers. Measured with immunoSEQ multiplex PCR; TCRdb has only the in-frame clones, and not every one. The repertoire holds nearly 80,000 clones, roughly 88% seen once, with more than 0.25% in the top ten. The specimen comprised CD4+ or CD8+ T cells sorted from blood, sampled in a trial of the OX40 agonist ivuxolimab. The receptors were gathered from an adult with an advanced solid tumor such as melanoma, head and neck, liver or kidney cancer.

V usage is TRBV2 and J usage is TRBJ1-1; TRBD1 matches 7 bases. The J segment lost 3 bases and the V segment lost 8 bases, leaving 6 bases of the junction unmatched. Germline CDR1 reads SNHLY; CDR2 reads FYNNEI. This CDR3 comprises 13 residues. CDR3 residues: CASGDRVDTEAFF. The CDR3 DNA reads as TGTGCCAGCGGCGACAGGGTGGACACTGAAGCTTTCTTT.

The J gene is TRBJ1-5, the V gene TRBV5-1; tentatively, D is TRBD1 (6 bases). The CDR3 loop spans 15 amino acids. V dropped 0 bases and J dropped 2 bases, with 9 bases sitting between them. Germline V gene data show CDR1 as SGHRS and CDR2 as YFSETQ. The CDR3: CASSLAPGGNQPQHF. The CDR3 DNA is TGCGCCAGCAGCTTGGCGCCAGGGGGCAATCAGCCCCAGCATTTT.

This clone has just one count. The chain links TRBV19 to TRBJ1-1; the D is unclear. V dropped 1 base and J dropped 0 bases, with 9 bases sitting between them. CDR3 size: 15 residues. Germline-derived CDR1 and CDR2 are LNHDA and SQIVND (reference sequence). CDR3 in amino acids: CASSIVLTLNTEAFF. CDR3 nucleotides: TGTGCCAGTAGTATAGTGTTGACCCTGAACACTGAAGCTTTCTTT.

V and J are TRBV7-2 and TRBJ1-3; tentative D call: TRBD1 (5 bases). The CDR3 contains 13 residues. Trimming left V 5 bases short and J 8 bases short, with 13 bases between. Germline lookup yields CDR1 SGHTA and CDR2 FQGNSA. The CDR3 loop is CASSPTGVDTIYF. CDR3 nucleotide sequence: TGTGCCAGCAGCCCCACGGGGGTAGACACCATATATTTT.

The chain recombines TRBV6-6 with TRBJ2-5; perhaps TRBD2 as D (5 bases). CDR3 length: 13 amino acids. CDR1 is MNHNY and CDR2 is SVGAGI in the germline V gene (reference sequence). V lost 2 bases and J 5 bases, leaving 9 bases between the germline ends. The CDR3 DNA reads as TGTGCCAGCAGTTACATCCCGGGGGAGACCCAGTACTTC. Translated, it gives CASSYIPGETQYF.

This clone appeared a few times. V and J are TRBV30 and TRBJ1-1; D call uncertain. Germline CDR1 reads GTSNPN; CDR2 reads SVGIG (reference sequence). This CDR3 has 14 residues. Trimming removed 5 bases at V and 6 bases at J, with 19 bases between. The CDR3 reads CAWALGSRRPEAFF. CDR3 DNA sequence: TGTGCCTGGGCACTCGGGAGTCGTAGGCCTGAAGCTTTCTTT.

The chain is built from TRBV7-2 and TRBJ1-1; no clear D. Trimming pared 5 bases from V and 8 bases from J, leaving 12 bases between. CDR3 length equals 12 residues. In germline, CDR1 is SGHTA, CDR2 FQGNSA. CDR3 region: CASSPQPAEAFF. For the CDR3, the DNA is TGTGCCAGCAGCCCCCAGCCGGCCGAAGCTTTCTTT. The whole variable domain, filled in from reference TRBV7-2 and TRBJ1-1, reads GAGVSQSPSNKVTEKGKDVELRCDPISGHTALYWYRQSLGQGLEFLIYFQGNSAPDKSGLPSDRFSAERTGGSVSTLTIQRTQQEDSAVYLCASSPQPAEAFFGQGTRLTVV.

A word on this clone: Here the CDR3 omits its conserved ending phenylalanine or tryptophan, so a read error is the likely source. The DNA is omitted, as the CDR3 cannot be located on it reliably, and the CDR3 follows TCRdb's listing. The rearrangement joins TRBV9 to TRBJ2-3; the table calls TRBD1, which could not be checked here. The germline CDR1 and CDR2 sequences are SGDLS and YYNGEE. The CDR3 comprises 8 residues, both ends counted. The CDR3 sequence is CASKGEFC.

V gene TRBV30 combines with J gene TRBJ1-3; D gene uncertain. With 2 bases removed from V and 0 bases from J, the gap between germline ends came to 11 bases. The CDR3 has 15 amino acids. The germline V gene encodes CDR1 GTSNPN and CDR2 SVGIG (reference sequence). The CDR3 coding sequence is TGTGCCTGGAGTCCCGGTCAGAGCTCTGGAAACACCATATATTTT. This gives the protein CAWSPGQSSGNTIYF.

The V and J genes are TRBV11-3 and TRBJ2-1; D is possibly TRBD1 or TRBD2 (6 bases each). The CDR3 runs 16 residues. The germline V gene encodes CDR1 SGHNT and CDR2 YENEEA. Deletions cut 7 bases from V and 8 bases from J, with 24 bases between. The CDR3 nucleotides are TGTGCCAGCACTGACACAGGGACTGGGTGGGCGGATGAGCAGTTCTTC. Encoded protein: CASTDTGTGWADEQFF.

The rearrangement uses TRBV5-1 and TRBJ2-2; 8 bases are shared with TRBD1. Germline trimming cut 4 bases from V and 3 bases from J; bases unmatched to any gene: 2. Per germline, CDR1 SGHRS and CDR2 YFSETQ. This CDR3 spans 14 amino acids. CDR3: CASSHRGDTGELFF. The DNA for the CDR3 is TGCGCCAGCAGCCACAGGGGGGACACCGGGGAGCTGTTTTTT.

V usage is TRBV6-6 and J usage is TRBJ2-3; TRBD1 aligns across 8 bases. CDR3 length: 16 residues. Germline loops: CDR1 MNHNY, CDR2 SVGAGI (reference sequence). V trimming: 6 bases; J trimming: 6 bases; junction bases outside the gene matches: 14. The CDR3 spells CASSRGQAITEDTQYF. The CDR3 nucleotides read TGTGCCAGCAGCCGGGGACAGGCGATCACGGAGGATACGCAGTATTTT.

This chain uses TRBV18 with TRBJ2-7; D is possibly TRBD1 (5 bases). This CDR3 is 13 amino acids long. Looked up from germline, CDR1 is KGHSH and CDR2 is LQKENI. Trimming took off 4 bases at V and 0 bases at J, with 7 bases between the two ends. The DNA for the CDR3 is TGTGCCAGCTCACAACAGGACTCCTACGAGCAGTACTTC. This translates into CASSQQDSYEQYF.

The V gene is TRBV10-1, the J gene TRBJ2-5; 8 bases fit TRBD1. Germline V gene lookup returns CDR1 WNHNN and CDR2 SYGVQD (reference sequence). There are 15 residues in the CDR3. V lost 5 bases and J lost 6; bases outside the gene matches: 11. The CDR3 DNA reads as TGCGCCAGCAGTCCCGCAGGGGGCGAGGGAAAGACCCAGTACTTC. Amino acid sequence: CASSPAGGEGKTQYF.

The rearrangement uses TRBV20-1 and TRBJ1-2; possibly TRBD1 for D (5 bases). The CDR3 has 10 residues. Germline V gene lookup returns CDR1 DFQATT and CDR2 SNEGSKA (reference sequence). Trimming shortened V by 8 bases and J by 7 bases, and 11 bases separated the two germline ends. The CDR3 reads CSLGVGGYTF. DNA for the CDR3: TGCAGTCTAGGGGTTGGTGGCTACACCTTC.

The J gene is TRBJ2-7, the V gene TRBV13; a possible D gene is TRBD1 (7 bases). Germline V gene sequence: CDR1 PRHDT, CDR2 FYEKMQ (reference sequence). The V and J ends lost 5 bases and 0 bases respectively, with 14 bases between them. The CDR3 extends over 15 amino acids. Here the CDR3 reads CASSPQGGSSYEQYV. CDR3 bases: TGTGCCAGCAGCCCCCAGGGGGGCTCCTCCTACGAGCAGTACGTC.

This chain joins TRBV29-1 and TRBJ1-2, with D uncertain. Germline V gene data show CDR1 as SQVTM and CDR2 as ANQGSEA. Trimming cost V 4 bases and J 7 bases, with 19 bases left between them. This CDR3 region has 14 residues. CDR3 protein: CSVASDTILTGYTF. For the CDR3, the DNA is TGCAGCGTTGCGTCTGACACGATATTGACTGGCTACACCTTC.

The V and J genes are TRBV6-4 and TRBJ1-2; the match to TRBD1 covers 8 bases. Germline V gene data show CDR1 as MRHNA and CDR2 as SNTAGT. This CDR3 region has 15 residues. J was trimmed by 3 bases and V by 6 bases; bases with no gene match: 9. In nucleotides, the CDR3 is TGTGCCAGCAGCCGATCAGGGGGCGCGGACTATGGCTACACCTTC. It is translated as CASSRSGGADYGYTF.

Written as DNA, the CDR3 is TGTGCCAGCAGCGTAGATAGCCCACATAGCACAGATACGCAGTATTTT. It codes for CASSVDSPHSTDTQYF. This rearrangement joins TRBV9 to TRBJ2-3, with unresolved D. The V end lost 0 bases, the J end lost 0 bases, and 11 bases lay between the germline ends. Per the germline V gene, CDR1 is SGDLS and CDR2 is YYNGEE. The CDR3 loop spans 16 amino acids.

This chain links TRBV7-2 with TRBJ2-4, with no clear D. CDR1 is SGHTA, CDR2 FQGNSA, per germline. The CDR3 spans 12 residues. Trimming shortened V by 5 bases and J by 9 bases, and 11 bases separated the two germline ends. CDR3 bases: TGTGCCAGCAGCCCCTCTTGGGGCATTCAGTACTTC. As protein: CASSPSWGIQYF.

The chain carries TRBV10-1 and TRBJ2-5, with TRBD1 matching over 8 bases. The germline V gene has CDR1 WNHNN and CDR2 SYGVQD (reference sequence). This CDR3 spans 13 amino acids. With 8 bases clipped from V and 3 bases from J, the junction kept 5 bases outside the gene matches. The CDR3 region has the DNA TGCGCCAGCCGTGGACAGGGCGAAGAGACCCAGTACTTC. Translating it yields CASRGQGEETQYF.

The rearrangement uses TRBV10-3 and TRBJ1-2; a weak D match, TRBD1 (6 bases). V was shortened by 10 bases and J by 8 bases, with 32 bases between the two germline ends. Germline CDR1 ENHRY, CDR2 SYGVKD. The CDR3 contains 17 residues. The CDR3 loop reads CATRPGRGIFDQGGYTF. The CDR3 DNA is TGTGCCACCAGACCGGGGCGGGGCATTTTCGACCAGGGGGGCTACACCTTC.

DNA for the CDR3: TGTGCCAGCAGCTGGGGACTAGCGGGGGACAATGAGCAGTTCTTC. It yields the protein CASSWGLAGDNEQFF. The chain links TRBV5-4 to TRBJ2-1; 14 bases line up with TRBD2. This CDR3 spans 15 amino acids. CDR1 SGHNT and CDR2 YYREEE come from the germline V gene (reference sequence). V trimming: 3 bases; J trimming: 5 bases; junction bases outside the gene matches: 1.

The V call is TRBV5-1, the J call TRBJ1-1; D remains ambiguous. The germline V and J ends were trimmed by 0 bases and 6 bases, with 15 bases remaining between them. This CDR3 comprises 15 residues. The V gene's germline CDR1 is SGHRS and CDR2 YFSETQ. The CDR3 sequence: CASSLDTGFGPEAFF. CDR3 nucleotides: TGCGCCAGCAGCTTGGATACGGGGTTTGGGCCTGAAGCTTTCTTT.

The chain has TRBV4-1 and TRBJ2-3; the match to TRBD2 covers 10 bases. V shed 1 base, J shed 6 bases, and the junction held 13 bases outside the gene matches. Germline lookup yields CDR1 MGHRA and CDR2 YSYEKL. The CDR3 is 18 amino acids. CDR3 coding DNA: TGCGCCAGCAGCCAAGGGCTAGCGGGGGCGTTGTTATTGGATACGCAGTATTTT. Protein product: CASSQGLAGALLLDTQYF.

V gene TRBV19 combines with J gene TRBJ1-2; 12 bases map to TRBD1. Germline V gene data show CDR1 as LNHDA and CDR2 as SQIVND (reference sequence). The CDR3 totals 15 residues. The junction had 6 bases not matched to a gene; V was cut back by 3 bases and J by 7 bases. The CDR3 nucleotides read TGTGCCAGTAGTATGGGGGGACAGGGGGCGCGTGGCTACACCTTC. Its translation: CASSMGGQGARGYTF.

The chain couples TRBV7-3 to TRBJ2-6; 8 nucleotides line up with TRBD1. V lost 4 bases, J lost 4 bases, and 6 bases stayed unmatched. The CDR3 is 16 amino acids. Germline lookup yields CDR1 SGHTA and CDR2 FQGTGA. CDR3 DNA: TGTGCCAGCAGCTCCGGGACAGGTGCCGGGGCCAACGTCCTGACTTTC. It encodes CASSSGTGAGANVLTF.

The chain has TRBV27 and TRBJ1-4; 7 bases are a match to TRBD1. The CDR3 has 16 residues. J lost 4 bases, V lost 5 bases, and 10 bases had no gene match. The germline V gene has CDR1 MNHEY and CDR2 SMNVEV (reference sequence). The chain's CDR3 is CASSPNRQGYNEKLFF. In nucleotides, the CDR3 is TGTGCCAGCAGTCCCAACCGACAGGGCTATAATGAAAAACTGTTTTTT.

The V call is TRBV4-1, the J call TRBJ1-4, with D possibly matching TRBD1 (5 bases). The CDR3 runs to 16 residues. The ends were cut back, 4 bases at V and 3 bases at J, with 15 bases in the middle. From germline, CDR1 is MGHRA and CDR2 YSYEKL. The CDR3 DNA sequence: TGCGCCAGCAGCCCGGGTCAGGGTACTCCTAATGAAAAACTGTTTTTT. The encoded protein is CASSPGQGTPNEKLFF.